These T cell receptor beta chains were read from a single sample in a study of blood T cells in healthy people across ages. TCRdb used MiXCR to reprocess the 5' RACE reads, holding one entry per CDR3 protein. The sample has some 850,000 distinct CDR3 sequences, under 30% seen once. This sample was also put to use in a study of T cells of mothers and their children.

Input material: blood. Receptors originate from a boy under 18 in good health. Both conserved end residues are part of each CDR3. A D gene is named only where the DNA matches it firmly. Size is stated for part of the rows, as once, few or many counts, or as a class when the clone is expanded.

TRBJ1-4 | TRBV4-1 | NA | TRBD1 | TGCGCCAGCAGCCAATCTGTTGCGGGACAGGGACGGTGGGAAAAACTGTTTTTT | CASSQSVAGQGRWEKLFF
TRBJ2-5 | TRBV2 | NA | NA | TGTGCCAGCAACAGAGGGAATGGGGAGACCCAGTACTTC | CASNRGNGETQYF
TRBJ2-5 | TRBV5-1 | NA | NA | TGCGCCAGCAGCTTGGGCTCAAGAGGGAAATCCGAAGAGACCCAGTACTTC | CASSLGSRGKSEETQYF
TRBJ2-3 | TRBV12-3/TRBV12-4 | NA | NA | TGTGCCAGCAGTGCGCCAAGTAAGCGCGCAGATACGCAGTATTTT | CASSAPSKRADTQYF
TRBJ2-5 | TRBV20-1 | NA | TRBD2 | TGCAGTGCTAGAGCCCCGACTAGCGCGGAGACCCAGTACTTC | CSARAPTSAETQYF
TRBJ2-1 | TRBV12-5 | NA | NA | TGTGCTAGTGGTTTGGTACTAGGCAGCCCTTATGAGCAGTTCTTC | CASGLVLGSPYEQFF
TRBJ1-2 | TRBV11-2 | NA | NA | TGTGCCAGCAGCGGGAGGGGGTCTGGCTACACCTTC | CASSGRGSGYTF
TRBJ2-1 | TRBV14 | NA | NA | TGTGCCAGCAGCCCAACTTACAGGGGAGGCAATGAGCAGTTCTTC | CASSPTYRGGNEQFF
TRBJ2-4 | TRBV20-1 | few | TRBD2 | TGCAGTGCATCCACTCGAGCGGGGGCTCGAGACATTCAGTACTTC | CSASTRAGARDIQYF
TRBJ2-5 | TRBV7-2 | few | TRBD2 | TGTGCCAGCAGTCAAAGGGGGAGACTAGCGGGGGAAGAGACCCAGTACTTC | CASSQRGRLAGEETQYF
TRBJ2-4 | TRBV11-2 | few | NA | TGTGCCAGCAGCTCGGTGACAGTAGCCAAAAACATTCAGTACTTC | CASSSVTVAKNIQYF
TRBJ1-4 | TRBV7-9 | few | TRBD1 | TGTGCCAGCAGCTTAGCCCCAGGGACAGGGCGGCACGAAAAACTGTTTTTT | CASSLAPGTGRHEKLFF
TRBJ1-2 | TRBV12-3/TRBV12-4 | NA | TRBD1 | TGTGCCAGCAGTTGGGACAGGGGGCAAGGTGGCTACACCTTC | CASSWDRGQGGYTF
TRBJ1-1 | TRBV3-1 | NA | NA | TGTGCCAGCAGCCAAGCTTGGGGGGGCACTGAAGCTTTCTTT | CASSQAWGGTEAFF
TRBJ2-7 | TRBV27 | NA | NA | TGTGCCAGCGCCCATCTGCCCTACGAGCAGTACTTC | CASAHLPYEQYF